Sequencing of this T cell receptor beta chain was carried out in a study of a mutant IDH1 vaccine in newly diagnosed glioma. Overall study context: It was radiotherapy, temozolomide, or both that patients received previously, with most receiving both.

Findings and caveats of the study: Changes in top peripheral clonotypes did not appear linked to pseudoprogression.

This sample's time point: baseline, week 1 (first vaccination visit). The treatment: pre-vaccination baseline after standard-of-care therapy. As to this clone: Its antigen is still unknown.

The protocol was immunoSEQ multiplex PCR, while the TCRdb copy is restricted to in-frame clones and leaves out a portion. The data show about 88,000 clones, roughly four fifths seen once. CDR1 SGDLS and CDR2 YYNGEE come from the germline V gene. The CDR3 covers 15 residues. With 0 bases removed from V and 8 bases from J, the gap between germline ends came to 14 bases. This specimen consisted of PBMCs, obtained from a glioma patient treated with radiotherapy, temozolomide or both. This receptor was identified in a man in his forties with glioma. Some clones in this sample may be carry-over from other donors' samples. The chain couples TRBV9 to TRBJ1-4; TRBD1 might be the D (6 bases). The DNA for the CDR3 is TGTGCCAGCAGCGTAGGATCAGGGGTTGGGGAAAAACTGTTTTTT. Encoded protein: CASSVGSGVGEKLFF.